The clone carrying this T cell receptor beta chain has just a few counts. Its target is unknown. This entry is derived from a study of CD8 T cells in ankylosing spondylitis. Study results and limitations: Past research had described some motif variants in reactive arthritis synovial fluid and blood. There was reportedly significant enrichment of clones that were disease-linked in matched ankylosing spondylitis synovial fluid. Seemingly distinctive of ankylosing spondylitis blood was a TCR beta motif formed by eight highly homologous variants. The authors found the disease-linked clones to be CD8+ and relatively rare in peripheral blood.

V gave up 5 bases and J gave up 0 bases, with 13 bases separating them. Germline assignment: CDR1 SGHTA and CDR2 FQGNSA. The length of the CDR3 is 15 residues. Quantitative 5'-RACE with molecular barcodes generated TCR beta libraries. TCRdb re-analysed the 5' RACE reads in MiXCR, keeping a single row per CDR3 protein. This table has 700,000 to 1,000,000 distinct CDR3 sequences, roughly 10% appearing once. Sequenced input: blood, either unsorted or a sorted T cell fraction (not recorded which). This sequence originates from a male donor with ankylosing spondylitis. V usage is TRBV7-2 and J usage is TRBJ1-2; perhaps TRBD1 as D (6 bases). CDR3 residues: CASSRQGLANYGYTF. The CDR3 nucleotides are TGTGCCAGCAGCCGCCAGGGGTTAGCTAACTATGGCTACACCTTC.